The 30 T cell receptor beta chains reported below all come from one sample, sequenced in a study of control samples from healthy donors and cancer patients (TCRdb year 2020). Libraries were prepared through the immunoSEQ multiplex PCR assay. Imported from immuneACCESS, the table was reduced by TCRdb to in-frame sequences with V and J called. These copies leave out some clones; in studies compared against another copy, an unresolved V gene accounts for under half, and the cause of the remainder is not known. In this sample the table shows 110,000 to 150,000 clones, approximately 92% of which occur a single time. 11% of the sample belongs to the ten largest clones. Sequencing input: blood. All receptors derive from a man younger than 40 in good health.

The chain recombines TRBV19 with TRBJ2-7; 7 bases match TRBD1. Trimming at V came to 5 bases and at J to 1 base, leaving 5 bases not matched to a gene. The germline gives CDR1 LNHDA, CDR2 SQIVND (reference sequence). CDR3 size: 14 residues. The CDR3 coding sequence is TGTGCCAGTAGTGCCCACAGGGGTTCCTACGAGCAGTACTTC. Its translation is CASSAHRGSYEQYF.

The chain joins TRBV7-9 to TRBJ2-1, with 7 bases lining up with TRBD2. Germline V gene sequence: CDR1 SEHNR, CDR2 FQNEAQ (reference sequence). The CDR3 sequence is 13 residues long. The V segment lost 5 bases and the J segment 2 bases; nucleotides outside the gene matches: 0. The CDR3 nucleotides read TGTGCCAGCAGCGGGACTACCTACAATGAGCAGTTCTTC. This encodes CASSGTTYNEQFF.

The V and J genes are TRBV19 and TRBJ2-2; 9 bases agree with TRBD2. Germline CDR1 and CDR2: LNHDA and SQIVND (reference sequence). The CDR3 sequence is 20 residues long. V trimming: 5 bases; J trimming: 1 base; junction bases outside the gene matches: 17. Here the CDR3 DNA reads TGTGCCAGTAGTTCCTCCTGGGGACTAGCCGGCCTTTTGAACACCGGGGAGCTGTTTTTT. This translates into CASSSSWGLAGLLNTGELFF. The whole variable domain, remainder taken from reference TRBV19 and TRBJ2-2, is DGGITQSPKYLFRKEGQNVTLSCEQNLNHDAMYWYRQDPGQGLRLIYYSQIVNDFQKGDIAEGYSVSREKKESFPLTVTSAQKNPTAFYLCASSSSWGLAGLLNTGELFFGEGSRLTVL.

The rearrangement links TRBV30 to TRBJ2-5, with D perhaps being TRBD1 or TRBD2 (6 bases each). Between the trimmed V and J ends, which lost 4 bases and 2 bases, there was a span of 11 bases. CDR1 and CDR2 (germline): GTSNPN, SVGIG (reference sequence). This CDR3 is 13 amino acids long. DNA of the CDR3: TGTGCCTGGAATCGGGGGCTTCAAGAGACCCAGTACTTC. Amino acids: CAWNRGLQETQYF.

The chain joins TRBV13 to TRBJ1-4; tentatively, D is TRBD1 (6 bases). The CDR3 consists of 14 residues. From germline, CDR1 is PRHDT and CDR2 FYEKMQ (reference sequence). V shed 5 bases and J shed 10 bases, with 17 bases lying between them. The CDR3 DNA follows: TGTGCCAGCAGCCCGGCAGGGGATGCTGGAAAACTGTTTTTT. This codes for CASSPAGDAGKLFF.

The chain has TRBV30 and TRBJ2-5; D gene uncertain. The V gene lost 1 base and the J gene lost 5 bases, with 8 bases spanning the gap. This CDR3 comprises 12 residues. Germline V lookup: CDR1 GTSNPN, CDR2 SVGIG (reference sequence). The CDR3 sequence: CAWSESGETQYF. DNA for the CDR3: TGTGCCTGGAGTGAGTCCGGGGAGACCCAGTACTTC. The full variable domain, with the rest looked up from reference TRBV30 and TRBJ2-5, is SQTIHQWPATLVQPVGSPLSLECTVEGTSNPNLYWYRQAAGRGLQLLFYSVGIGQISSEVPQNLSASRPQDRQFILSSKKLLLSDSGFYLCAWSESGETQYFGPGTRLLVL.

The chain employs TRBV29-1 and TRBJ2-7; the match to TRBD1 covers 9 bases. The length of the CDR3 is 16 residues. Germline V gene data show CDR1 as SQVTM and CDR2 as ANQGSEA. Trimming took 0 bases from V and 3 from J; bases not matched to a gene: 9. The CDR3 reads CSVEDRGGTGLYEQYF. For the CDR3, the DNA is TGCAGCGTTGAAGATCGGGGCGGGACAGGGCTCTACGAGCAGTACTTC.

The V and J genes are TRBV24-1 and TRBJ2-7, with 8 bases matching TRBD1. The germline V gene encodes CDR1 KGHDR and CDR2 SFDVKD. The ends lost 3 bases at V and 6 bases at J; junction bases unmatched: 12. The CDR3 consists of 16 residues. The CDR3: CATSDTRGQILGEQYF. The CDR3 nucleotides are TGTGCCACCAGTGATACCAGGGGGCAAATTCTAGGCGAGCAGTACTTC.

The genes are TRBV30 and TRBJ1-1; possible D gene TRBD1, 5 bases. V lost 5 bases and J lost 0, with 7 bases in between. CDR3 length: 12 amino acids. CDR1 and CDR2 (germline): GTSNPN, SVGIG (reference sequence). The CDR3 DNA follows: TGTGCCTGGGGGACCGTGAACACTGAAGCTTTCTTT. Translation: CAWGTVNTEAFF.

This clone was counted a few times. This chain links TRBV25-1 with TRBJ2-2; 10 bases align to TRBD1. The CDR3 runs 15 residues. Germline V CDR1 and CDR2: MGHDK, SYGVNS. With V trimmed by 6 bases and J by 5 bases, 6 bases remained unmatched. CDR3 loop: CASRIGTGETGELFF. In DNA, the CDR3 is TGTGCCAGCAGAATCGGGACAGGGGAAACCGGGGAGCTGTTTTTT.

The chain combines TRBV15 with TRBJ1-3; D is unresolved. Trimming stripped 4 bases from V and 4 bases from J, with 11 bases between. Germline lookup yields CDR1 LNHNV and CDR2 YYDKDF (reference sequence). This CDR3 contains 14 residues. The DNA of the CDR3 is TGTGCCACCAGCAACTGGTCTCCAGGAAACACCATATATTTT. Protein product: CATSNWSPGNTIYF.

The chain uses TRBV20-1 and TRBJ1-6; 8 bases line up with TRBD1. J was trimmed by 7 bases and V by 3 bases; bases with no gene match: 5. The CDR3 loop spans 14 amino acids. Germline V gene lookup returns CDR1 DFQATT and CDR2 SNEGSKA (reference sequence). DNA for the CDR3: TGCAGTGCTAGTACAGGGGGAAGGAATTCACCCCTCCACTTT. It yields the protein CSASTGGRNSPLHF.

The rearrangement uses TRBV9 and TRBJ1-1, with a weak D call TRBD1 (6 bases). The CDR3 is 14 residues long. Germline lookup yields CDR1 SGDLS and CDR2 YYNGEE. Trimming shortened V by 2 bases and J by 6 bases, and 14 bases separated the two germline ends. CDR3 loop: CASSVSRDNAEAFF. The CDR3 DNA reads as TGTGCCAGCAGCGTGTCCCGGGACAATGCTGAAGCTTTCTTT.

This sequence joins TRBV5-5 and TRBJ2-1, with TRBD1 as a possible D gene (5 bases). The CDR3 runs 15 residues. The V gene lost 4 bases and the J gene lost 2 bases, with 13 bases spanning the gap. Germline-derived CDR1 and CDR2 are SGHKS and YYEKEE (reference sequence). The CDR3, as DNA: TGTGCCAGCAGCCTGGTAGGGGATCCCTACAATGAGCAGTTCTTC. This encodes CASSLVGDPYNEQFF.

The gene calls are TRBV7-9 and TRBJ1-1, with 8 bases aligning to TRBD1. CDR3 size: 17 residues. The germline gives CDR1 SEHNR, CDR2 FQNEAQ (reference sequence). Trimming took 4 bases from V and 5 from J; bases not matched to a gene: 15. CDR3 residues: CASSSTGGTGARTEAFF. In DNA, the CDR3 is TGTGCCAGCAGCTCCACAGGGGGTACAGGGGCGAGGACTGAAGCTTTCTTT. Full variable domain (rest looked up from reference TRBV7-9 and TRBJ1-1): DTGVSQNPRHKITKRGQNVTFRCDPISEHNRLYWYRQTLGQGPEFLTYFQNEAQLEKSRLLSDRFSAERPKGSFSTLEIQRTEQGDSAMYLCASSSTGGTGARTEAFFGQGTRLTVV.

CDR3 protein: CASSGAGVGEYEQYF. The CDR3 DNA sequence: TGTGCCAGTAGTGGGGCAGGGGTCGGAGAATACGAGCAGTACTTC. The chain uses TRBV19 and TRBJ2-7, with a possible D match to TRBD1 (6 bases). Trimming took 5 bases from V and 4 from J, leaving 18 bases between them. Germline CDR1 and CDR2: LNHDA and SQIVND (reference sequence). CDR3 length: 15 residues.

J is TRBJ1-1 and V is TRBV5-6; D not resolved. Germline V gene lookup returns CDR1 SGHDT and CDR2 YYEEEE. V was clipped by 0 bases and J by 4 bases, with 7 bases between them. The CDR3 length is 13 residues. The CDR3 DNA follows: TGTGCCAGCAGCTTGGTGGGGATCACTGAAGCTTTCTTT. This codes for CASSLVGITEAFF. Variable domain in full (rest from reference TRBV5-6 and TRBJ1-1): DAGVTQSPTHLIKTRGQQVTLRCSPKSGHDTVSWYQQALGQGPQFIFQYYEEEERQRGNFPDRFSGHQFPNYSSELNVNALLLGDSALYLCASSLVGITEAFFGQGTRLTVV.

This chain uses TRBV29-1 with TRBJ2-1; no clear D gene. The CDR3 runs to 12 residues. The germline CDR1 and CDR2 sequences are SQVTM and ANQGSEA. Trimming removed 4 bases at V and 5 bases at J, with 9 bases between. The chain's CDR3 is CSVGFLHNEQFF. The CDR3 coding sequence is TGCAGCGTTGGCTTCTTACACAATGAGCAGTTCTTC.

V is TRBV11-1 and J is TRBJ1-2, with 8 bases lining up with TRBD1. With 5 bases clipped from V and 13 bases from J, the junction kept 9 bases outside the gene matches. Germline loops: CDR1 SGHAT, CDR2 FQDESV (reference sequence). This CDR3 has 12 residues. CDR3 bases: TGTGCCAGCAGCGACAACAGGGGACAGGTCACCTTC. Amino acids: CASSDNRGQVTF.

The V gene is TRBV28, the J gene TRBJ1-1, with 7 bases matching TRBD1. Germline V gene lookup returns CDR1 MDHEN and CDR2 SYDVKM. CDR3 size: 13 residues. J was trimmed by 3 bases and V by 10 bases; bases with no gene match: 8. In DNA, the CDR3 is TGTGCCATAAAGGACAGGCTCGACACTGAAGCTTTCTTT. This codes for CAIKDRLDTEAFF.

The chain is built from TRBV30 and TRBJ2-2; D is unresolved. Germline V gene lookup returns CDR1 GTSNPN and CDR2 SVGIG (reference sequence). V was cut by 1 base and J by 6 bases, with 12 bases left in between. The CDR3 covers 14 residues. The CDR3 reads CAWSGQEVSGELFF. The CDR3 bases are TGTGCCTGGAGTGGTCAAGAGGTTTCCGGGGAGCTGTTTTTT.

This chain uses TRBV28 with TRBJ1-2; D is unresolved. The V gene lost 3 bases and the J gene lost 6 bases, with 8 bases spanning the gap. The germline V gene has CDR1 MDHEN and CDR2 SYDVKM. The CDR3 sequence is 12 residues long. As DNA, the CDR3 is TGTGCCAGCAGTTTTTATGTCGATGGCTACACCTTC. It yields the protein CASSFYVDGYTF.

The rearrangement uses TRBV11-2 and TRBJ2-7, with TRBD2 matching over 10 bases. V gave up 4 bases and J gave up 7 bases; unmatched junction bases: 7. The CDR3 spans 14 residues. The germline CDR1 and CDR2 sequences are SGHAT and FQNNGV. The CDR3 is CASSWASGSNEQYF. For the CDR3, the DNA is TGTGCCAGCAGCTGGGCTAGCGGGAGCAATGAGCAGTACTTC.

The chain couples TRBV6-1 to TRBJ2-6; D call uncertain. This CDR3 spans 15 amino acids. Per the germline V gene, CDR1 is MNHNS and CDR2 is SASEGT. V was trimmed by 1 base and J by 0 bases, leaving 4 bases between them. The CDR3 DNA reads as TGTGCCAGCAGTGAAGAGGGCTCTGGGGCCAACGTCCTGACTTTC. This gives the protein CASSEEGSGANVLTF.

This clone came up once. The chain has TRBV3-1 (or the pseudogene TRBV3-2) and TRBJ1-2, with no clear D. The V end was cut by 3 bases, the J end by 8 bases, with 19 bases between. The CDR3 is 15 residues long. CDR1 is LGHDT and CDR2 is YNNKEL in the germline V gene (reference sequence). The CDR3 is CASSHGVTQPKGYTF. The CDR3, as DNA: TGTGCCAGCAGCCATGGGGTGACTCAACCCAAGGGCTACACCTTC.

This clone was observed a single time. J is TRBJ1-1 and V is TRBV7-3; the D gene is possibly TRBD1 (5 bases). The ends were cut back, 4 bases at V and 4 bases at J, with 19 bases in the middle. CDR3 length equals 16 residues. CDR1 and CDR2 from the germline V gene are SGHTA and FQGTGA. In nucleotides, the CDR3 is TGTGCCAGCAGCTCCGGAGGAGGGGCGCCCCCCACTGAAGCTTTCTTT. Translated, it gives CASSSGGGAPPTEAFF.

The chain employs TRBV5-1 and TRBJ2-5; 9 nucleotides align to TRBD1. This CDR3 contains 17 residues. Germline V CDR1 and CDR2: SGHRS, YFSETQ. The V gene end was trimmed by 4 bases and the J gene end by 5 bases; junction bases not matched to a gene: 15. This CDR3 is CASSLLGERTGAETQYF. The DNA of the CDR3 is TGCGCCAGCAGCCTGTTGGGGGAGAGGACAGGGGCGGAGACCCAGTACTTC.

Written as DNA, the CDR3 is TGTGCCAGCAGCATACAGGGGGCCGGGGAGACCCAGTACTTC. Its protein product is CASSIQGAGETQYF. This chain joins TRBV27 and TRBJ2-5, with 9 nucleotides matching TRBD1. V dropped 6 bases and J dropped 5; count of bases not matched to a gene: 7. The CDR3 totals 14 residues. CDR1 and CDR2 from the germline V gene are MNHEY and SMNVEV (reference sequence).

The rearrangement links TRBV30 to TRBJ1-1; TRBD1 matches 7 bases. The germline CDR1 and CDR2 sequences are GTSNPN and SVGIG (reference sequence). The length of the CDR3 is 14 residues. Trimming cost V 3 bases and J 4 bases; bases outside gene matches: 8. CDR3 amino acids: CAWSHLGGSTEAFF. The DNA of the CDR3 is TGTGCCTGGAGCCACCTAGGGGGCTCCACTGAAGCTTTCTTT.

CDR3 region: CASSEFGLIPQPQHF. In DNA, the CDR3 is TGTGCCAGCAGTGAATTTGGGCTCATACCGCAGCCCCAGCATTTT. The chain couples TRBV6-1 to TRBJ1-5; D is unclear. CDR3 length equals 15 residues. Germline CDR1 MNHNS, CDR2 SASEGT. V was cut by 2 bases and J by 7 bases, with 15 bases left in between.